The subject of this entry is one T cell receptor (beta chain). The PCR made use of 60 Vbeta and 13 Jbeta primers. The method was immunoSEQ multiplex PCR; TCRdb's version includes in-frame clones alone and lacks a portion of them. The sample yields 160,000 or so clones, approximately 86% seen once. The sample is drawn from a study of cytomegalovirus exposure and HLA in healthy donors. Trimming removed 5 bases from V and 14 bases from J; junction bases left unmatched: 16. This CDR3 has 14 residues. CDR1 MNHNY and CDR2 SVGAGI come from the germline V gene (reference sequence). Sequencing used PBMCs. The TCR originated in a woman under 30 in good health and CMV-seronegative. The chain employs TRBV6-6 and TRBJ1-1; 8 bases fit TRBD1. The CDR3 loop reads CASSMPTGELHLFF. CDR3 nucleotide sequence: TGTGCCAGCAGTATGCCGACAGGGGAACTTCATCTCTTCTTT.